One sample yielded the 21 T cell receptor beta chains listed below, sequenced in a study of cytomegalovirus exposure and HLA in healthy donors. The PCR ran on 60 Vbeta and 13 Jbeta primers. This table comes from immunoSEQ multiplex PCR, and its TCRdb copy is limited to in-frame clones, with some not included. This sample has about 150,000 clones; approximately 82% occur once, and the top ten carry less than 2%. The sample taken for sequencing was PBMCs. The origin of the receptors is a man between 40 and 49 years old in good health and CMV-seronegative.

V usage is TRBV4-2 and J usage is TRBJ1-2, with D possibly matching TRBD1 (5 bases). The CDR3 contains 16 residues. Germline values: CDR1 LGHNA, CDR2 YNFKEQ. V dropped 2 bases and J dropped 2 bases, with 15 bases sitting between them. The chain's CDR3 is CASSQPSAGSNYGYTF. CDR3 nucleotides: TGTGCCAGCAGCCAACCTTCGGCAGGGTCAAACTATGGCTACACCTTC.

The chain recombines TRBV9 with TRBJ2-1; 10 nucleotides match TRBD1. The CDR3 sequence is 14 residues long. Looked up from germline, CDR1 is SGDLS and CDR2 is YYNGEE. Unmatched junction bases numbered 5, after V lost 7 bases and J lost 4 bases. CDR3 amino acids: CASQPGQGYNEQFF. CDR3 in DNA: TGTGCCAGCCAGCCGGGACAGGGGTACAATGAGCAGTTCTTC.

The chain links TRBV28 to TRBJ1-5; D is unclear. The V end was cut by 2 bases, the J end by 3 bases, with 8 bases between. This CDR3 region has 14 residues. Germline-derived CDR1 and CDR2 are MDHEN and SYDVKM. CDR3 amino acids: CASSLGGPNQPQHF. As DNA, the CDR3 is TGTGCCAGCAGTTTAGGAGGGCCCAATCAGCCCCAGCATTTT. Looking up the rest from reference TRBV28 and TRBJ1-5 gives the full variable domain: DVKVTQSSRYLVKRTGEKVFLECVQDMDHENMFWYRQDPGLGLRLIYFSYDVKMKEKGDIPEGYSVSREKKERFSLILESASTNQTSMYLCASSLGGPNQPQHFGDGTRLSIL.

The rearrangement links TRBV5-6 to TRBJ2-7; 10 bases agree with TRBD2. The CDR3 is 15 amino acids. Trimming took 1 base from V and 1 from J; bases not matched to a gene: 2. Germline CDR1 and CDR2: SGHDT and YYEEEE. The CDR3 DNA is TGTGCCAGCAGCTTGACACTAGCGGGATCCTACGAGCAGTACTTC. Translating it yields CASSLTLAGSYEQYF.

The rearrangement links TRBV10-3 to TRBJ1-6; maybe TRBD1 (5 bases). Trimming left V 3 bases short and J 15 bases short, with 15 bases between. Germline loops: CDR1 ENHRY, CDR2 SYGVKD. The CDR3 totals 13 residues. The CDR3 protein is CAISEGAPCLLHF. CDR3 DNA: TGTGCCATCAGTGAAGGGGCCCCCTGTCTCCTCCACTTT.

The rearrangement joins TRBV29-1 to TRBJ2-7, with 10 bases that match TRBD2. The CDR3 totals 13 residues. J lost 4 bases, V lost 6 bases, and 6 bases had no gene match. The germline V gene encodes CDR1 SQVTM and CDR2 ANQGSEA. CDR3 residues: CSVKLAGVYEQYF. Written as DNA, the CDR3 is TGCAGCGTGAAGCTAGCGGGAGTATACGAGCAGTACTTC.

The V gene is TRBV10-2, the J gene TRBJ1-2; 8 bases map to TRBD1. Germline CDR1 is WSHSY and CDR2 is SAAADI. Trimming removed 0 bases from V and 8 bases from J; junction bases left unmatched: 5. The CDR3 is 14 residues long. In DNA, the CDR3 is TGCGCCAGCAGTGAGTCGGCACAGGGGGGCGGCTACACCTTC. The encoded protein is CASSESAQGGGYTF.

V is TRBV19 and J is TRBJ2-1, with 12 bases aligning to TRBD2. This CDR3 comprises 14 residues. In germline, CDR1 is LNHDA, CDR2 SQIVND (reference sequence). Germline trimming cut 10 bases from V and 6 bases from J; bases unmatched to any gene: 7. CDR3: CATRLAGEVNEQFF. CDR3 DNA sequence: TGTGCCACCAGACTAGCGGGAGAGGTCAATGAGCAGTTCTTC.

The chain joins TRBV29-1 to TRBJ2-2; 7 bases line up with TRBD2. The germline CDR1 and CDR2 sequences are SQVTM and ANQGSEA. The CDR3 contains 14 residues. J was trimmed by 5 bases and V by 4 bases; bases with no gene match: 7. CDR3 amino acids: CSVGGGRDTGELFF. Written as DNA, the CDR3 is TGCAGCGTTGGGGGGGGAAGGGATACCGGGGAGCTGTTTTTT.

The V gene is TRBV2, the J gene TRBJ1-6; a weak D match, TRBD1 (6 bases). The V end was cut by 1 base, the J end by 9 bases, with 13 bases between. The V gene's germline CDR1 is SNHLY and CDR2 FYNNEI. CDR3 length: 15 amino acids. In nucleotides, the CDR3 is TGTGCCAGCAGTGAAGGAGCAGGGGAGGGTTCACCCCTCCACTTT. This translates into CASSEGAGEGSPLHF.

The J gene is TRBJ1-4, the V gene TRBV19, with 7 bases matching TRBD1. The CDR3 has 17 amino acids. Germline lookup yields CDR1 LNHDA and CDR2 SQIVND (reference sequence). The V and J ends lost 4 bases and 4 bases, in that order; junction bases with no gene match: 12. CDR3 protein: CASSSHSRDSHNEKLFF. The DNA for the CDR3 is TGTGCCAGTAGTAGCCACTCCCGGGACAGTCATAATGAAAAACTGTTTTTT.

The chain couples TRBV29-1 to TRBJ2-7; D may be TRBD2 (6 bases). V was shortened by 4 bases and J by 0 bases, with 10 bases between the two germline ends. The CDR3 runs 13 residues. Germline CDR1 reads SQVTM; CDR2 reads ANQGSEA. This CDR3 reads CSVAPGSSYEQYF. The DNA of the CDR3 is TGCAGCGTTGCTCCCGGGAGCTCCTACGAGCAGTACTTC.

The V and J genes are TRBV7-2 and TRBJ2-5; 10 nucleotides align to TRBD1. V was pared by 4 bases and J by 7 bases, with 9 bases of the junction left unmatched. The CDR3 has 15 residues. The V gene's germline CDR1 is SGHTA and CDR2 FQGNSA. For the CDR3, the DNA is TGTGCCAGCAGCTCGGGACAGGGGATGGGGGGGACCCAGTACTTC. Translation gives CASSSGQGMGGTQYF.

The CDR3 protein is CASSEVMVGTGELFF. CDR3 DNA sequence: TGTGCCAGCAGTGAAGTCATGGTCGGCACCGGGGAGCTGTTTTTT. The chain couples TRBV2 to TRBJ2-2; D gene uncertain. Germline V gives CDR1 SNHLY, CDR2 FYNNEI. CDR3 size: 15 residues. V was shortened by 1 base and J by 4 bases, with 10 bases between the two germline ends.

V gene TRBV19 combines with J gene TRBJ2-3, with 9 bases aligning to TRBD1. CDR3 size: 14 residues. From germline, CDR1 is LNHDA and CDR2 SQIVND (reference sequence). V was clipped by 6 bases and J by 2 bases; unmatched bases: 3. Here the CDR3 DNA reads TGTGCCAGTAGGGGACAGGGCTCCACAGATACGCAGTATTTT. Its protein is CASRGQGSTDTQYF.

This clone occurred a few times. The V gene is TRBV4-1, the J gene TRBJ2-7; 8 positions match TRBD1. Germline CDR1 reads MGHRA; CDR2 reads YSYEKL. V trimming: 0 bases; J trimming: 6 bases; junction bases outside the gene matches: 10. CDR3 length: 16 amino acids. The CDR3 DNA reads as TGCGCCAGCAGCCAAGAAGGCGGGACAGGTCATGGCGAGCAGTACTTC. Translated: CASSQEGGTGHGEQYF.

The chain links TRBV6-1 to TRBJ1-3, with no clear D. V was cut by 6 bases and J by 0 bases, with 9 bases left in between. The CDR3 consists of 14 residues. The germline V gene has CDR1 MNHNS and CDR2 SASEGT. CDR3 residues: CASSSMSSGNTIYF. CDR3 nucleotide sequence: TGTGCCAGCAGCTCCATGAGCTCTGGAAACACCATATATTTT.

CDR3 bases: TGTGCCAGCAGCTCGCCACAGGGTAAAGAGACCCAGTACTTC. This gives the protein CASSSPQGKETQYF. The rearrangement links TRBV7-6 to TRBJ2-5; D possibly corresponds to TRBD1 (6 bases). The CDR3 has 14 residues. V gave up 4 bases and J gave up 3 bases, with 12 bases separating them. Germline V gene sequence: CDR1 SGHVS, CDR2 FNYEAQ.

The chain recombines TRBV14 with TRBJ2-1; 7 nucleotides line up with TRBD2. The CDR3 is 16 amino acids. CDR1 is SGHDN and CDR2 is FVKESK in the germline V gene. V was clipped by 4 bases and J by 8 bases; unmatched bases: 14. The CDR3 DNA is TGTGCCAGCAGCCTTTTTAGCGGGCCTAGCTCAGATGAGCAGTTCTTC. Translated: CASSLFSGPSSDEQFF.

In nucleotides, the CDR3 is TGTGCCAGCAGTGAGGGGGGAATTCGGACCGGGGAGCTGTTTTTT. Its protein product is CASSEGGIRTGELFF. The rearrangement links TRBV25-1 to TRBJ2-2; the D gene is possibly TRBD2 (6 bases). Trimming pared 3 bases from V and 5 bases from J, leaving 13 bases between. Germline-derived CDR1 and CDR2 are MGHDK and SYGVNS. The CDR3 sequence is 15 residues long. Drawing the rest from reference TRBV25-1 and TRBJ2-2, the complete variable domain is EADIYQTPRYLVIGTGKKITLECSQTMGHDKMYWYQQDPGMELHLIHYSYGVNSTEKGDLSSESTVSRIRTEHFPLTLESARPSHTSQYLCASSEGGIRTGELFFGEGSRLTVL.

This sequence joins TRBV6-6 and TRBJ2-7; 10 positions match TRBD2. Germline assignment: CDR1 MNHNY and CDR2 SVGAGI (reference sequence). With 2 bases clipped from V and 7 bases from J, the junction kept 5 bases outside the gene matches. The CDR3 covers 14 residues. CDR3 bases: TGTGCCAGCAGTTACCTAGCGGGAGTAGAGGAGCAGTACTTC. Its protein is CASSYLAGVEEQYF.